This is a list of T cell receptor beta chains from one sample in a study of T cell repertoires in cytomegalovirus infection. TCRdb called the reads again in MiXCR, with one record for every CDR3 protein. The sample includes some 150,000 distinct CDR3 sequences, about 25% of them seen just once. Sequencing input: PBMCs. The receptors were gathered from a human donor in good health (CMV status not recorded). Some clones in this sample may be carry-over from other donors' samples. Each CDR3 is given with its conserved first and last residue. The D gene is left open where the match is weak. Size tells how often a clone was seen (once, few, many) or the class of an expanded clone, and some rows leave it out.

D,size,V,J,CDR3,DNA
NA,NA,TRBV9,TRBJ2-1,CASSVKAVRSYNEQFF,TGTGCCAGCAGCGTAAAAGCCGTGCGCTCCTACAATGAGCAGTTCTTC
NA,once,TRBV7-6,TRBJ2-7,CASSSRTAPEVEQYF,TGTGCCAGCAGTTCGCGTACAGCCCCTGAGGTCGAGCAGTACTTC
NA,NA,TRBV28,TRBJ1-4,CASSFSTGVEKLFF,TGTGCCAGCAGTTTTTCGACTGGGGTTGAAAAACTGTTTTTT
TRBD1,many,TRBV7-6,TRBJ1-5,CASSLARMRQGTSSAQPQHF,TGTGCCAGCAGCTTAGCGAGGATGAGACAGGGTACTTCAAGCGCTCAGCCCCAGCATTTT
NA,NA,TRBV7-9,TRBJ2-1,CASSLSQGGNEQFF,TGTGCCAGCAGCTTATCCCAGGGAGGCAATGAGCAGTTCTTC
NA,NA,TRBV14,TRBJ2-6,CASSQLHGSGANVLTF,TGTGCCAGCAGCCAATTACATGGGTCTGGGGCCAACGTCCTGACTTTC
NA,NA,TRBV28,TRBJ1-5,CASGLGSNQPQHF,TGTGCCAGCGGTTTGGGTTCCAATCAGCCCCAGCATTTT
NA,many,TRBV7-2,TRBJ1-1,CASSLVGAMNTEAFF,TGTGCCAGCAGCTTAGTCGGAGCCATGAACACTGAAGCTTTCTTT
TRBD2,few,TRBV20-1,TRBJ2-7,CSASGTSGSIYEQYF,TGCAGTGCTTCCGGGACTAGCGGGAGTATCTACGAGCAGTACTTC
TRBD2,NA,TRBV7-6,TRBJ2-1,CASSSSSGRANEQFF,TGTGCCAGCAGCTCCTCTAGCGGGAGGGCCAATGAGCAGTTCTTC
NA,few,TRBV6-1,TRBJ1-1,CASSAPGRRNTEAFF,TGTGCCAGCAGTGCCCCGGGACGCAGGAACACTGAAGCTTTCTTT
NA,NA,TRBV7-6,TRBJ2-1,CASSLDWFQDYNEQFF,TGTGCCAGCAGCTTAGACTGGTTCCAAGATTACAATGAGCAGTTCTTC
NA,NA,TRBV7-2,TRBJ2-2,CASSRYTGELFF,TGTGCCAGCAGCCGTTATACCGGGGAGCTGTTTTTT
NA,NA,TRBV27,TRBJ1-5,CASSLRGDSNQPQHF,TGTGCCAGCAGTTTACGGGGCGATAGCAATCAGCCCCAGCATTTT
TRBD2,NA,TRBV11-2,TRBJ2-6,CASSLSTSGGGSGANVLTF,TGTGCCAGCAGCCTCTCGACTAGCGGAGGGGGCTCTGGGGCCAACGTCCTGACTTTC
NA,NA,TRBV7-2,TRBJ2-2,CASSPWGRAGELFF,TGTGCCAGCAGCCCCTGGGGCAGGGCCGGGGAGCTGTTTTTT